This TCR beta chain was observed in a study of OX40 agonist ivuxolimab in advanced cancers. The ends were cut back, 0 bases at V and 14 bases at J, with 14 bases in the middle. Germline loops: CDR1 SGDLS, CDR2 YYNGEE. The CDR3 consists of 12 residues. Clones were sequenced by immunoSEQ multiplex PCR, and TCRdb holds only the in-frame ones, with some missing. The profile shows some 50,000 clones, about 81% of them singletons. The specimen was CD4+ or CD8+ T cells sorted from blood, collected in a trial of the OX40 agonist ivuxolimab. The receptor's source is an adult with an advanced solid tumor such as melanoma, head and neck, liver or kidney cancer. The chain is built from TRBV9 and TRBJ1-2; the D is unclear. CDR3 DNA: TGTGCCAGCAGCGTAGGGGAAAACCAAAAAACCTTC. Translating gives CASSVGENQKTF.